This TCR beta chain was sequenced for a study of T cell clones after liver transplantation. Study-wide background: Liver transplant recipients had immunosuppression withdrawal attempted within 2 years.

The CDR3 length is 20 residues. Trimming removed 0 bases from V and 0 bases from J; junction bases left unmatched: 15. Germline V gene sequence: CDR1 SGDLS, CDR2 YYNGEE. General study results and limits: Migration into the graft, not deletion, may explain lost graft donor-reactive T cells. In most of the 8 subjects, circulating graft-donor-reactive CD4 TCRbeta sequences fell significantly after transplant. Donor-reactive sequences fell more than third party-reactive ones, suggesting partial deletion.

TCRdb's copy holds only in-frame clones and misses some; the assay was immunoSEQ multiplex PCR. Altogether around 60,000 clones are present, about two thirds being singletons, with the ten largest covering around 16%. On this clone: Its antigen remains unidentified.

The receptor comes from a human donor who received a liver transplant. The gene calls are TRBV9 and TRBJ1-5; 7 bases are shared with TRBD1. Material: CD4+ T cells from blood, obtained before liver transplant. The CDR3 loop is CASSVVGRDSRKNSNQPQHF. The CDR3 region has the DNA TGTGCCAGCAGCGTAGTTGGCCGGGACAGTCGAAAGAATAGCAATCAGCCCCAGCATTTT. Drawing the rest from reference TRBV9 and TRBJ1-5, the complete variable domain is DSGVTQTPKHLITATGQRVTLRCSPRSGDLSVYWYQQSLDQGLQFLIQYYNGEERAKGNILERFSAQQFPDLHSELNLSSLELGDSALYFCASSVVGRDSRKNSNQPQHFGDGTRLSIL.